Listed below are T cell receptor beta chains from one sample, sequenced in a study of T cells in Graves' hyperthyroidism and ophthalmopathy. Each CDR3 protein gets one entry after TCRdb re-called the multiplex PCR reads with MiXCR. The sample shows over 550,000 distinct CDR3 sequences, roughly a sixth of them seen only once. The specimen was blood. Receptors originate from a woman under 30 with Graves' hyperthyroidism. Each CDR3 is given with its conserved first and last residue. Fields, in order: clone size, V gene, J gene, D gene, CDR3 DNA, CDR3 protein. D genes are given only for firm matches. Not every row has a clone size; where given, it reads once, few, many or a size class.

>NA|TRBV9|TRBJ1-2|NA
TGTGCCAGCAGCCCTAGAGACCCGGGCGCCGCGGGCTACACCTTC
CASSPRDPGAAGYTF
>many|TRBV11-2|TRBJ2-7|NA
TGTGCCAGCAGCTTAGATGGTCTAGCATACGAGCAGTACTTC
CASSLDGLAYEQYF
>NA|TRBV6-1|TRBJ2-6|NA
TGTGCCACCGCTGCGCAACCCCTCTCTGGGGCCAACGTCCTGACTTTC
CATAAQPLSGANVLTF
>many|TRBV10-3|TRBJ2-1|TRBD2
TGTGCCACAGGGACTAGCGGGAGAACCTACAATGAGCAGTTCTTC
CATGTSGRTYNEQFF
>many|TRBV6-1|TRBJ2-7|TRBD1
TGTGCCAGCAGTGCCGGGACAGGGTCCCTTTACGAGCAGTACTTC
CASSAGTGSLYEQYF
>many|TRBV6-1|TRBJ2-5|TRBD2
TGTGCCAGCAGAAACGGGGGGGGCAGGGAGACCCAGTACTTC
CASRNGGGRETQYF
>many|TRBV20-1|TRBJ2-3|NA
TGCAGTGCTAGAGTGTACAGAATCACAGATACGCAGTATTTT
CSARVYRITDTQYF
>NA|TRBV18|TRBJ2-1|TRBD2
TGTGCCAGCTCACCGACTAGCGGGCGAACCCACAATGAGCAGTTCTTC
CASSPTSGRTHNEQFF
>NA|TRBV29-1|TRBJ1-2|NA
TGCAGCGTTGGCCGCGGCGGGGCCGCAAACTATGGCTACACCTTC
CSVGRGGAANYGYTF
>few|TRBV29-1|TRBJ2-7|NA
TGCAGCGTTGAAGGTTTGGACGACGAGCAGTACTTC
CSVEGLDDEQYF
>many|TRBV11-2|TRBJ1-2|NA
TGTGCCAGCAGCTTCCAGGGTTCTGGCTACACCTTC
CASSFQGSGYTF
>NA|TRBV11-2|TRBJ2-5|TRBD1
TGTGCCAGCAGCTTTTTGGGACAGGGGAAAGAGACCCAGTACTTC
CASSFLGQGKETQYF
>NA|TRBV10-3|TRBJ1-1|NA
TGTGCCATCAGTAAGATGAACACTGAAGCTTTCTTT
CAISKMNTEAFF
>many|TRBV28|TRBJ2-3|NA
TGTGCCAGCAGTTTGGGCGGCGCTGGAGATACGCAGTATTTT
CASSLGGAGDTQYF
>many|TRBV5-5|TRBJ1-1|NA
TGTGCCAGCAGCCTCGTAGTGGGCACTGAAGCTTTCTTT
CASSLVVGTEAFF
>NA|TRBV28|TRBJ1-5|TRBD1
TGTGCCAGCAGTCCCCAGACAGGGCTGCTTGGCAATCAGCCCCAGCATTTT
CASSPQTGLLGNQPQHF
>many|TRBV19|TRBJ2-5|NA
TGTGCCACCGCGTCGAGGCTCCTACAAAGGGAGACCCAGTACTTC
CATASRLLQRETQYF
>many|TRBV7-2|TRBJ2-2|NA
TGTGCCAGCAGTCCTCGACAGAACACCGGGGAGCTGTTTTTT
CASSPRQNTGELFF
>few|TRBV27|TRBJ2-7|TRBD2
TGTGCCAGCAGTTTCGGACTAGCGGGAGGGCGCGAGCAGTACTTC
CASSFGLAGGREQYF
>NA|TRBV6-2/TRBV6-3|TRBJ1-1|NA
TGTGCCAGCAGTTGGGACGGGGCAAGTATGAACACTGAAGCTTTCTTT
CASSWDGASMNTEAFF
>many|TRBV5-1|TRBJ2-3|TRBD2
TGCGCCAGCACCGGAGAGCTAGCGGGGGGTTCCACAGATACGCAGTATTTT
CASTGELAGGSTDTQYF
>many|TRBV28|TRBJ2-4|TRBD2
TGTGCCAGCAGTCGCCCCGCGCTAGCGGGAAACATTCAGTACTTC
CASSRPALAGNIQYF
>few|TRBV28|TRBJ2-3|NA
TGTGCCAGCAGTTTAGGGCCCTTGACGGATACGCAGTATTTT
CASSLGPLTDTQYF
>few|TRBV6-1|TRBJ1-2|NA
TGTGCCAGCAGCCAGGACTGGCAGAGCTATGGCTACACCTTC
CASSQDWQSYGYTF
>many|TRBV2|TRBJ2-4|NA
TGTGCCAGCAGTCCCAGCCTGAGGATGTCCAAAAACATTCAGTACTTC
CASSPSLRMSKNIQYF
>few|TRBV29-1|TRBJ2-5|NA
TGCAGCGGAGGGGGGGTGTTCGCAGAGACCCAGTACTTC
CSGGGVFAETQYF
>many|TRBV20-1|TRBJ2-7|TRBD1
TGCAGTGCTAAACGTCCCGGGACAGGGGGCGGGGGCGAGCAGTACTTC
CSAKRPGTGGGGEQYF
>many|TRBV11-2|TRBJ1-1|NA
TGTGCCAGCAGCTTCCAGGGTGGCGGCACTGAAGCTTTCTTT
CASSFQGGGTEAFF
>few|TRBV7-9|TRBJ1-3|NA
TGTGCCAGCAGCTTAGAAAGGGCTGACACCATATATTTT
CASSLERADTIYF
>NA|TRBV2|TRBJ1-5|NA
TGTGCCAGCAGTGACCCCCTTGCCGGGGGCAGTCAGCCCCAGCATTTT
CASSDPLAGGSQPQHF
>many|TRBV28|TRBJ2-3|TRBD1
TGTGCCAGCAGGCACCGACAGGGACGGGTTCCAGATACGCAGTATTTT
CASRHRQGRVPDTQYF
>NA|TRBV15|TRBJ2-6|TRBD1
TGTGCCACCAGCACCCAGGGGGCTAACGTAGTGATCTTC
CATSTQGANVVIF
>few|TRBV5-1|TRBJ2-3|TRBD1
TGCGCCAGCAGCTTAACGACAGGGGCACGCACAGATACGCAGTATTTT
CASSLTTGARTDTQYF
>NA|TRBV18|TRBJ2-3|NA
TGTGCCAGCTCCCCAATTGGGGGAATCACAGATACGCAGTATTTT
CASSPIGGITDTQYF
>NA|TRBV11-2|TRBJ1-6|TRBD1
TGTGCCAGTCGCCCCGGGACAGATAATTCACCCCTCCACTTT
CASRPGTDNSPLHF
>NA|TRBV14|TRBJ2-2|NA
TGTGCCAGCAGCCCCCAAGGACAGACCGGGGAGCTGTTTTTT
CASSPQGQTGELFF
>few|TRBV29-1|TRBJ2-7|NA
TGCAGCGTTGAAGAGGTATTTACCCACGAGCAGTACTTC
CSVEEVFTHEQYF
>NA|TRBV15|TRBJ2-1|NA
TGTGCCACCAGTAAGCTTCTATTTAGCTACAATGAGCAGTTCTTC
CATSKLLFSYNEQFF